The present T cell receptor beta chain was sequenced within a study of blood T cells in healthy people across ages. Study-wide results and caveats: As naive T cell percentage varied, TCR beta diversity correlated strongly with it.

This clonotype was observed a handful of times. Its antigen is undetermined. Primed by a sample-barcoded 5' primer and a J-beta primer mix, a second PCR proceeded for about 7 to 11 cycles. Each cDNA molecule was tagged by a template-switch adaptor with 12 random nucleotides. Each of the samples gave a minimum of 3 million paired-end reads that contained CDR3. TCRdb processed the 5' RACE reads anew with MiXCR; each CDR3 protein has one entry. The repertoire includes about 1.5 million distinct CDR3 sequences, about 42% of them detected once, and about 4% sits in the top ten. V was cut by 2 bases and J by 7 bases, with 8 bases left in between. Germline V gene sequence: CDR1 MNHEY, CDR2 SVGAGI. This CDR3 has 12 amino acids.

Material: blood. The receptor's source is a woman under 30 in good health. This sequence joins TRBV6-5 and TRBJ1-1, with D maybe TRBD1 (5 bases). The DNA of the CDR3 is TGTGCCAGCAGTTACGGGGGGAGTGAAGCTTTCTTT. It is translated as CASSYGGSEAFF.